Each of the 22 T cell receptor beta chains below was sequenced from the same sample in a study of T-cell memory formation after mild COVID-19. TCRdb reanalysed the 5' RACE reads using MiXCR and keeps one entry per CDR3 protein. The profile covers about 210,000 distinct CDR3 sequences, with around 26% appearing a single time and approximately 10% taken by the ten largest. Material: PBMCs or a T cell subset sorted from them (not recorded which). The receptors derive from an adult woman who had mild COVID-19 (a few samples of this study predate the infection). Cell type and time point are not known.

The chain recombines TRBV6-4 with TRBJ2-2; no clear D. Looked up from germline, CDR1 is MRHNA and CDR2 is SNTAGT. V was trimmed by 5 bases and J by 3 bases, leaving 13 bases between them. CDR3 size: 15 residues. The CDR3: CASSPAPGDTGELFF. The CDR3 DNA is TGTGCCAGCAGTCCGGCCCCTGGGGACACCGGGGAGCTGTTTTTT.

This clonotype was counted only a few times. V gene TRBV6-2 or TRBV6-3 combines with J gene TRBJ2-7; TRBD1 might be the D (6 bases). From germline, CDR1 is MNHEY and CDR2 SVGEGT. Trimming stripped 0 bases from V and 0 bases from J, with 9 bases between. The CDR3 loop spans 15 amino acids. CDR3 coding DNA: TGTGCCAGCAGTTACTCGAGACAGGCCTCCTACGAGCAGTACTTC. Its protein product is CASSYSRQASYEQYF.

In nucleotides, the CDR3 is TGCGCCAGCAGCTTGGAAAGAAGCTACGAGCAGTACTTC. Its translation is CASSLERSYEQYF. This chain uses TRBV5-1 with TRBJ2-7; D remains ambiguous. Germline CDR1 reads SGHRS; CDR2 reads YFSETQ. V dropped 0 bases and J dropped 3 bases, with 7 bases sitting between them. The CDR3 has 13 amino acids.

This chain connects TRBV4-1 to TRBJ2-7; 10 bases map to TRBD2. Germline CDR1 MGHRA, CDR2 YSYEKL. The CDR3 contains 15 residues. Trimming removed 3 bases from V and 3 bases from J; junction bases left unmatched: 5. The CDR3 loop reads CASSQERGGSYEQYF. The CDR3 DNA reads TGCGCCAGCAGCCAGGAGCGGGGGGGAAGCTACGAGCAGTACTTC.

This rearrangement joins TRBV3-1 to TRBJ2-2; 9 nucleotides match TRBD2. The trim removed 4 bases at V and 7 bases at J, leaving 13 bases unmatched. The CDR3 is 17 amino acids. Germline V lookup: CDR1 LGHDT, CDR2 YNNKEL (reference sequence). The CDR3 loop is CASSPRSSGRTVGELFF. In nucleotides, the CDR3 is TGTGCCAGCAGCCCCCGTTCCAGCGGGAGGACGGTCGGGGAGCTGTTTTTT. The full variable domain, with the rest looked up from reference TRBV3-1 and TRBJ2-2, is DTAVSQTPKYLVTQMGNDKSIKCEQNLGHDTMYWYKQDSKKFLKIMFSYNNKELIINETVPNRFSPKSPDKAHLNLHINSLELGDSAVYFCASSPRSSGRTVGELFFGEGSRLTVL.

V is TRBV12-3 or TRBV12-4 and J is TRBJ2-5; no clear D. Trimming removed 4 bases at V and 2 bases at J, with 11 bases between. The CDR3 has 14 residues. The CDR3 reads CASSYSGPQETQYF. For the CDR3, the DNA is TGTGCCAGCAGTTACTCAGGCCCTCAAGAGACCCAGTACTTC.

This rearrangement joins TRBV7-3 to TRBJ1-5; D call uncertain. The CDR3 runs to 13 residues. V was trimmed by 2 bases and J by 6 bases, leaving 8 bases between them. Germline V gives CDR1 SGHTA, CDR2 FQGTGA. The CDR3 is CASSLDYGQPQHF. The DNA of the CDR3 is TGTGCCAGCAGCTTAGATTACGGTCAGCCCCAGCATTTT.

The genes are TRBV4-1 and TRBJ2-7, with TRBD2 identical over 12 bases. From germline, CDR1 is MGHRA and CDR2 YSYEKL. V trimming: 0 bases; J trimming: 1 base; junction bases outside the gene matches: 10. This CDR3 is 19 amino acids long. CDR3 in amino acids: CASSQDRLAGGPLSYEQYF. Here the CDR3 DNA reads TGCGCCAGCAGCCAAGATCGGCTAGCGGGAGGGCCTCTGTCCTACGAGCAGTACTTC.

The chain has TRBV20-1 and TRBJ1-2; D uncertain. The CDR3 has 12 residues. CDR1 and CDR2 from the germline V gene are DFQATT and SNEGSKA (reference sequence). The CDR3 nucleotides read TGCACTCAGACTCAGTCGAACTATGGCTACACCTTC. Its protein is CTQTQSNYGYTF.

This clonotype appeared a few times. This sequence joins TRBV20-1 and TRBJ1-2; the D is unclear. V was pared by 4 bases and J by 4 bases, with 19 bases between. Germline V CDR1 and CDR2: DFQATT, SNEGSKA (reference sequence). There are 15 residues in the CDR3. CDR3 residues: CSAIPLEEIAYGYTF. CDR3 nucleotide sequence: TGCAGTGCTATTCCCCTAGAGGAAATAGCCTATGGCTACACCTTC.

This clonotype turned up a few times. V usage is TRBV20-1 and J usage is TRBJ2-1; D gene unclear. CDR3 length: 16 amino acids. The germline CDR1 and CDR2 sequences are DFQATT and SNEGSKA (reference sequence). The V end was cut by 6 bases, the J end by 9 bases, with 27 bases between. The CDR3 DNA follows: TGCAGTGCCGAAGTGTTCTCGGGCCCCGAACCTGGTGAGCAGTTCTTC. It yields the protein CSAEVFSGPEPGEQFF.

CDR3 loop: CASSTPITYEQYF. CDR3 sequence (DNA): TGTGCCAGCAGCACCCCCATAACCTACGAGCAGTACTTC. This chain uses TRBV11-1 with TRBJ2-7; D call uncertain. V was trimmed by 5 bases and J by 2 bases, leaving 10 bases between them. Germline V gives CDR1 SGHAT, CDR2 FQDESV (reference sequence). The CDR3 spans 13 residues.

The CDR3 sequence is CSASSWDNQETQYF. Written as DNA, the CDR3 is TGCAGTGCTAGTAGCTGGGACAACCAAGAGACCCAGTACTTC. This chain joins TRBV20-1 and TRBJ2-5; TRBD1 might be the D (6 bases). Germline V lookup: CDR1 DFQATT, CDR2 SNEGSKA (reference sequence). The CDR3 is 14 residues long. V lost 3 bases to trimming and J lost 0 bases, with 11 bases between them.

The table lists this clonotype with a few counts. This chain connects TRBV18 to TRBJ2-5; 14 nucleotides align to TRBD2. The CDR3 length is 18 residues. After removal of 0 bases from V and 4 bases from J, the junction contained 7 bases not matched to a gene. CDR1 KGHSH and CDR2 LQKENI come from the germline V gene. The CDR3: CASSPPGLAGDSGETQYF. CDR3 nucleotide sequence: TGTGCCAGCTCACCACCGGGACTAGCGGGAGATTCGGGAGAGACCCAGTACTTC.

The J gene is TRBJ2-1, the V gene TRBV2, with 7 bases aligning to TRBD1. Germline V gene data show CDR1 as SNHLY and CDR2 as FYNNEI. This CDR3 is 15 amino acids long. The junction had 12 bases not matched to a gene; V was cut back by 10 bases and J by 3 bases. The CDR3 loop is CATNQGQTGYNEQFF. The DNA of the CDR3 is TGTGCCACCAACCAGGGACAGACGGGCTACAATGAGCAGTTCTTC.

In this sample, this clonotype turned up a few times. The gene calls are TRBV5-1 and TRBJ1-2; no definite D call. With 4 bases removed from V and 4 bases from J, the gap between germline ends came to 11 bases. The CDR3 sequence is 13 residues long. CDR1 is SGHRS and CDR2 is YFSETQ in the germline V gene. The CDR3 region is CASSPDPGYGYTF. The CDR3 nucleotides read TGCGCCAGCAGCCCGGACCCTGGCTATGGCTACACCTTC. The variable domain in full, with the rest retrieved from reference TRBV5-1 and TRBJ1-2, is KAGVTQTPRYLIKTRGQQVTLSCSPISGHRSVSWYQQTPGQGLQFLFEYFSETQRNKGNFPGRFSGRQFSNSRSEMNVSTLELGDSALYLCASSPDPGYGYTFGSGTRLTVV.

The V and J genes are TRBV15 and TRBJ2-2; D is perhaps TRBD2 (5 bases). The CDR3 consists of 15 residues. The germline V gene encodes CDR1 LNHNV and CDR2 YYDKDF (reference sequence). V was pared by 0 bases and J by 7 bases, with 12 bases between. The CDR3 region is CATSRDRRAGGELFF. CDR3 nucleotide sequence: TGTGCCACCAGCAGAGATCGGCGGGCCGGCGGGGAGCTGTTTTTT.

The sample holds many counts of this clonotype. V gene TRBV11-2 combines with J gene TRBJ2-5; TRBD1 might be the D (6 bases). CDR3 length equals 13 residues. V lost 5 bases and J lost 5, with 12 bases in between. Germline V gives CDR1 SGHAT, CDR2 FQNNGV. The CDR3 region is CASSRQVEETQYF. The DNA for the CDR3 is TGTGCCAGCAGCAGACAGGTCGAGGAGACCCAGTACTTC.

This clonotype came up a few times. This chain links TRBV20-1 with TRBJ2-2; D gene ambiguous. V gave up 4 bases and J gave up 0 bases, with 6 bases separating them. CDR3 length: 13 residues. Germline assignment: CDR1 DFQATT and CDR2 SNEGSKA (reference sequence). The CDR3 coding sequence is TGCAGTGCTAAGAGCGCGAACACCGGGGAGCTGTTTTTT. This encodes CSAKSANTGELFF.

The chain couples TRBV7-9 to TRBJ1-1; D is possibly TRBD1 (5 bases). CDR3 length equals 15 residues. V lost 5 bases and J 5 bases, leaving 18 bases between the germline ends. The germline V gene encodes CDR1 SEHNR and CDR2 FQNEAQ (reference sequence). CDR3: CASSPRIGEKTEAFF. In nucleotides, the CDR3 is TGTGCCAGCAGCCCTAGGATAGGGGAGAAAACTGAAGCTTTCTTT.

This clonotype was observed many times. The rearrangement joins TRBV7-3 to TRBJ2-1; 9 positions agree with TRBD2. Looked up from germline, CDR1 is SGHTA and CDR2 is FQGTGA. The ends lost 1 base at V and 7 bases at J; junction bases unmatched: 8. The CDR3 covers 16 residues. CDR3 residues: CASSLIGTSRENEQFF. CDR3 in DNA: TGTGCCAGCAGCTTAATTGGGACTAGCCGTGAGAATGAGCAGTTCTTC.

The V call is TRBV14, the J call TRBJ2-7, with 9 bases aligning to TRBD1. Looked up from germline, CDR1 is SGHDN and CDR2 is FVKESK. The V and J ends lost 2 bases and 3 bases, in that order; junction bases with no gene match: 5. The CDR3 spans 15 residues. CDR3 in amino acids: CASSQRQGVGYEQYF. The CDR3 DNA is TGTGCCAGCAGCCAACGACAGGGGGTCGGCTACGAGCAGTACTTC.